This T cell receptor beta chain stems from a study of metastatic and nonmetastatic thyroid tumors. Every patient underwent thyroid surgery untreated. TCRdb re-called clones from the PCR reads using MiXCR. The top ten clones hold around 11% of a sample with 75,000 to 100,000 clones, roughly an eighth of them seen once. V lost 4 bases to trimming and J lost 4 bases; unmatched junction nucleotides: 11. Germline V gives CDR1 GTSNPN, CDR2 SVGIG (reference sequence). This CDR3 comprises 15 residues. The sequenced sample consisted of blood. The TCR originated in a female donor with papillary thyroid cancer or a benign thyroid nodule (not recorded which). Some clones in this sample may be carry-over from other donors' samples. The rearrangement joins TRBV30 to TRBJ1-1, with TRBD1 matching over 8 bases. The CDR3, as DNA: TGTGCCTGGATTGCCCCTTGGACAGGGATCACTGAAGCTTTCTTT. This translates into CAWIAPWTGITEAFF.